What follows are 10 T cell receptor beta chains derived from one specimen sequenced in a study of blood T cells in healthy people across ages. Alongside a J-beta primer mix, a sample-barcoded 5' primer served in a second PCR lasting roughly 7 to 12 cycles. TCRdb reprocessed the 5' RACE reads via MiXCR and lists one record per CDR3 protein. This table has roughly 680,000 distinct CDR3 sequences, more than 20% appearing once. Input material: blood. Receptors originate from a man aged 65 to 79 in good health.

This clonotype was observed a few times. The chain is built from TRBV11-2 and TRBJ2-3; TRBD2 matches 11 bases. V was pared by 2 bases and J by 4 bases, with 5 bases of the junction left unmatched. The CDR3 consists of 16 residues. Per the germline V gene, CDR1 is SGHAT and CDR2 is FQNNGV. CDR3 region: CASSLTSGRGADTQYF. The CDR3 region has the DNA TGTGCCAGCAGCTTAACTAGCGGGAGAGGCGCAGATACGCAGTATTTT.

This clonotype was observed a few times. The CDR3 sequence is CASSQGEGWERETQYF. CDR3 DNA: TGTGCCAGCAGCCAAGGGGAGGGGTGGGAGAGAGAGACCCAGTACTTC. The chain has TRBV11-2 and TRBJ2-5; 7 bases are a match to TRBD2. The V segment lost 5 bases and the J segment 4 bases; nucleotides outside the gene matches: 13. Germline assignment: CDR1 SGHAT and CDR2 FQNNGV. The CDR3 length is 16 residues.

This clonotype turned up a few times. The junction departs from the called germline gene at one end, perhaps through a read error. CDR3 protein: CASSLALGQGSMDF. CDR3 bases: TGTGCCAGCAGCTTAGCGCTAGGACAGGGTTCTATGGACTTC. The V and J genes are TRBV7-2 and TRBJ2-4; 8 positions match TRBD1. Germline V gives CDR1 SGHTA, CDR2 FQGNSA. The length of the CDR3 is 14 residues.

As for this clonotype: Likely a read error: the CDR3 ends without its conserved phenylalanine or tryptophan. No DNA is shown, since the ends of the CDR3 on it are uncertain; the CDR3 is the one TCRdb lists. The chain combines TRBV12-3 or TRBV12-4 with TRBJ2-5. From its first to its last residue, the CDR3 has 12 amino acids. The CDR3 sequence: CASSKESVRLYL.

Ten or more counts support this clonotype. The chain has TRBV7-2 and TRBJ2-3; tentatively, D is TRBD2 (5 bases). Germline values: CDR1 SGHTA, CDR2 FQGNSA. This CDR3 has 15 amino acids. V dropped 7 bases and J dropped 3 bases, with 17 bases sitting between them. CDR3 sequence (DNA): TGTGCCAGCACCCTAGCATTTAGTGGTACAGATACGCAGTATTTT. This sequence encodes CASTLAFSGTDTQYF.

The genes are TRBV30 and TRBJ1-5, with D possibly matching TRBD1 (5 bases). CDR1 and CDR2 from the germline V gene are GTSNPN and SVGIG (reference sequence). Trimming shortened V by 0 bases and J by 4 bases, and 10 bases separated the two germline ends. The CDR3 totals 14 residues. CDR3 sequence: CAWSVLTENQPQHF. CDR3 nucleotides: TGTGCCTGGAGTGTACTGACAGAAAATCAGCCCCAGCATTTT. Based on the CDR3 plus reference TRBV30 and TRBJ1-5, the full variable domain is SQTIHQWPATLVQPVGSPLSLECTVEGTSNPNLYWYRQAAGRGLQLLFYSVGIGQISSEVPQNLSASRPQDRQFILSSKKLLLSDSGFYLCAWSVLTENQPQHFGDGTRLSIL.

The J gene is TRBJ2-1, the V gene TRBV18, with D possibly being TRBD2 (5 bases). TRBJ2-5 matches the DNA end more closely, so the J call is doubtful. Germline assignment: CDR1 KGHSH and CDR2 LQKENI. The CDR3 is made up of 16 amino acids. The CDR3 bases are TGTGCCAGCTCACCACTGCTAGCCAGAATGGGAGAGACCCAGTACTTC. It translates to CASSPLLARMGETQYF.

This clonotype came up a few times. The V call is TRBV5-1, the J call TRBJ2-7; possibly TRBD1 or TRBD2 for D (6 bases each). This CDR3 spans 13 amino acids. CDR1 is SGHRS, CDR2 YFSETQ, per germline. Trimming pared 2 bases from V and 5 bases from J, leaving 11 bases between. The CDR3 here is CASSLTGDNEQYF. The CDR3 nucleotides are TGCGCCAGCAGCTTAACGGGGGACAACGAGCAGTACTTC.

The chain couples TRBV29-1 to TRBJ2-5, with TRBD1 as a possible D gene (5 bases). The CDR3 is made up of 13 amino acids. The germline gives CDR1 SQVTM, CDR2 ANQGSEA. V shed 6 bases and J shed 4 bases, with 15 bases lying between them. The CDR3 loop reads CSVPILGRETQYF. The CDR3 nucleotides are TGCAGCGTCCCTATCCTGGGGCGAGAGACCCAGTACTTC.

A few counts support this clonotype. The chain combines TRBV10-3 with TRBJ2-1; D is unresolved. Germline V gives CDR1 ENHRY, CDR2 SYGVKD. The CDR3 runs to 15 residues. The V and J ends lost 0 bases and 5 bases respectively, with 11 bases between them. The CDR3 region is CAISESLDPHNEQFF. DNA for the CDR3: TGTGCCATCAGTGAGTCATTAGACCCCCACAATGAGCAGTTCTTC.